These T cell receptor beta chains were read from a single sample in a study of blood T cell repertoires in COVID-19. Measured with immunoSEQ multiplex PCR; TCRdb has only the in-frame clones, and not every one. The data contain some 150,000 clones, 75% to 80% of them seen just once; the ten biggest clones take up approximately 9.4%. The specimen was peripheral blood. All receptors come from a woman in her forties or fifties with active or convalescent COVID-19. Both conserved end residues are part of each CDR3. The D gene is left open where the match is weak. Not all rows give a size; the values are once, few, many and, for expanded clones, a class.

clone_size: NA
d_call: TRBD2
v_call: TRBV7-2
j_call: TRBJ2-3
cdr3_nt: TGTGCCAGCAGCGATCTAGCGGGAGGCGTAGATACGCAGTATTTT
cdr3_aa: CASSDLAGGVDTQYF

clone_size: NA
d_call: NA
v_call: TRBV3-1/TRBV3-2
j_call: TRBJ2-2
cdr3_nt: TGTGCCAGCAGCCAAATATCCGGGGAGCTGTTTTTT
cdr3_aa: CASSQISGELFF

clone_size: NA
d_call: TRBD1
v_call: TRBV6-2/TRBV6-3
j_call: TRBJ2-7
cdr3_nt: TGTGCCAGCAGTAAGCGACAGGGGATGGCCTCCTACGAGCAGTACTTC
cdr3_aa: CASSKRQGMASYEQYF

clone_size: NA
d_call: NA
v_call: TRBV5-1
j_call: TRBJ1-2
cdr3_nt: TGCGCCAGCAGCCCGGTGAGCGGGTCCCCCGCTAACTATGGCTACACCTTC
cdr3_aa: CASSPVSGSPANYGYTF

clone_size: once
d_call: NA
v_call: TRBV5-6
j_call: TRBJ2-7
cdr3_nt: TGTGCCAGCAGCTTGGGCGTGGGGAGCTCCTACGAGCAGTACTTC
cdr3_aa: CASSLGVGSSYEQYF

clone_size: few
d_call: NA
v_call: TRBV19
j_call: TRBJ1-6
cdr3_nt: TGTGCCAGTAAAGCGGGAATAGAGCAGAATAATTCACCCCTCCACTTT
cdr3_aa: CASKAGIEQNNSPLHF

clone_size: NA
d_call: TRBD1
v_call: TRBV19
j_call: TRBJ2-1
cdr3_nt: TGTGCCAGTATGGGTGCGCGGGACAGGGGGGACAATGAGCAGTTCTTC
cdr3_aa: CASMGARDRGDNEQFF

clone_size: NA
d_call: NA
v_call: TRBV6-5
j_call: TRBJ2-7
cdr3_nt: TGTGCCAGCAGTTACTCGAGGGCAGGGGGGTACGAGCAGTACTTC
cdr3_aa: CASSYSRAGGYEQYF

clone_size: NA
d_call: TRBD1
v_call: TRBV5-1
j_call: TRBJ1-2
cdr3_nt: TGCGCCAGCAGCTTTTTGACAGGGGATGGCTACACCTTC
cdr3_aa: CASSFLTGDGYTF

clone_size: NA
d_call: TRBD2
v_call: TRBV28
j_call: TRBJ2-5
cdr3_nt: TGTGCCAGCAGTGAACTAGCGGTCCAAGAGACCCAGTACTTC
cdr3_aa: CASSELAVQETQYF

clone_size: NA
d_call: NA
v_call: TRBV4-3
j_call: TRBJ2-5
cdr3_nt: TGCGCCAGCAGCCAAGCCGTGTACCAAGAGACCCAGTACTTC
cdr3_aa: CASSQAVYQETQYF

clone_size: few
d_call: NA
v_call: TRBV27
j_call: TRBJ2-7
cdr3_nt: TGTGCCAGCAGTTTAAGAGGTTGGGACGAGCAGTACTTC
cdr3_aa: CASSLRGWDEQYF

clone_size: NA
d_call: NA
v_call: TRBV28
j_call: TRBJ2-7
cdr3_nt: TGTGCCAGCGTATCCCTCGGGATGCTACCTTACGAGCAGTACTTC
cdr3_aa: CASVSLGMLPYEQYF

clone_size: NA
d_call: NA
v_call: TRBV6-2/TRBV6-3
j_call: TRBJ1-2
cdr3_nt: TGTGCCAGCAGTGGCGGAGGAGGCTACACCTTC
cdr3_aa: CASSGGGGYTF

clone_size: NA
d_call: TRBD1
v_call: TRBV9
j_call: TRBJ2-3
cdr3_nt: TGTGCCAGCAGCGCCCGGGCCGGACAGGGGACAGATACGCAGTATTTT
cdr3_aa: CASSARAGQGTDTQYF

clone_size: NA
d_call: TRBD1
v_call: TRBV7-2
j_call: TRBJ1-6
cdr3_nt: TGTGCCAGCAGCATTCTCGGGACAGGGATCGGATATAATTCACCCCTCCACTTT
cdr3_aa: CASSILGTGIGYNSPLHF

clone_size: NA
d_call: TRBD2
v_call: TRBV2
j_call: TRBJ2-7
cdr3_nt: TGTGCCAGCAGTTACAGCGGGGTCTACGAGCAGTACTTC
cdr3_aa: CASSYSGVYEQYF

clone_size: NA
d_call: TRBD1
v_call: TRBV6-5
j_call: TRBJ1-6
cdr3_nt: TGTGCCAGCAGTTACGAGGGACAGGGGTATTCACCCCTCCACTTT
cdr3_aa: CASSYEGQGYSPLHF

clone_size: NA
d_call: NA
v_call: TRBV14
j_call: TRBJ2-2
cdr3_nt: TGTGCCAGCAGCCACAGCCAGGGAGGCACCGGGGAGCTGTTTTTT
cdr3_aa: CASSHSQGGTGELFF

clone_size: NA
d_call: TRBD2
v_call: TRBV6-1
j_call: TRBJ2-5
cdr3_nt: TGTGCCAGCAGTGAAATGGGAGGGGTTCAAGAGACCCAGTACTTC
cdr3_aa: CASSEMGGVQETQYF

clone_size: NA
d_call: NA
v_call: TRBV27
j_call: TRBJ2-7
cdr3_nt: TGTGCCAGCAGTTTTGAGTCTCGCGACGAGCAGTACTTC
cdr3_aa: CASSFESRDEQYF

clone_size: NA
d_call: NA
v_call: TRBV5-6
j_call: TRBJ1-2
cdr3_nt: TGTGCCAGCAGCTCGTCCACCAGGGGAAACTATGGCTACACCTTC
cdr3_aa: CASSSSTRGNYGYTF

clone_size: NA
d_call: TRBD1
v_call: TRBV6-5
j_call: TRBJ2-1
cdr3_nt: TGTGCCAGCAGCTCCCCGGGACAGGCTGTTAATGAGCAGTTCTTC
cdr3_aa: CASSSPGQAVNEQFF

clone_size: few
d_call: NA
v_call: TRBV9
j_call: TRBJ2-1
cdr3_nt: TGTGCCAGCAGCGTCTACGGCGGGGCTAGCGATGATGAGCAGTTCTTC
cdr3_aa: CASSVYGGASDDEQFF

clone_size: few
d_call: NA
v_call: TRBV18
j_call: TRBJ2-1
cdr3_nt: TGTGCCAGCTCACCTAGAATCAATGAGCAGTTCTTC
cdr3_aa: CASSPRINEQFF

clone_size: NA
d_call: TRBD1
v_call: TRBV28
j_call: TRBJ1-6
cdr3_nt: TGTGCCAGCAGTTTAGGGGACAGGGCGAATTCACCCCTCCACTTT
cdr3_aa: CASSLGDRANSPLHF

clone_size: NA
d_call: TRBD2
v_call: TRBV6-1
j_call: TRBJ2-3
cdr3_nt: TGTGCCAGCAGTGAAGGACTAGCGGAGGCGGGTGATACGCAGTATTTT
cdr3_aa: CASSEGLAEAGDTQYF

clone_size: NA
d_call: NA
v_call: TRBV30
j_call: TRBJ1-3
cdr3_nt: TGTGCCCTACAGAGCTCTGGAAACACCATATATTTT
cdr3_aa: CALQSSGNTIYF

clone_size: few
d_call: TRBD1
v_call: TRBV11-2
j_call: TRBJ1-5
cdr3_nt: TGTGCCAGCAGCTCGGAGGGGGCTGGCAATCAGCCCCAGCATTTT
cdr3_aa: CASSSEGAGNQPQHF

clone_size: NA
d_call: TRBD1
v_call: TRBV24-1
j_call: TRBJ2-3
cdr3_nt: TGTGCCACCAGTGATCCAGGGGGCTTCACAGATACGCAGTATTTT
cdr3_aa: CATSDPGGFTDTQYF

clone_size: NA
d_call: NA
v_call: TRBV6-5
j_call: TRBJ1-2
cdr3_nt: TGTGCCAGCAGTTACCAGCGAGCTAACTATGGCTACACCTTC
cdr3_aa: CASSYQRANYGYTF

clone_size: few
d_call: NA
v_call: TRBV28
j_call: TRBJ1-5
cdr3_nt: TGTGCCAGCGGTTGGGACACAAATCAGCCCCAGCATTTT
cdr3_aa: CASGWDTNQPQHF

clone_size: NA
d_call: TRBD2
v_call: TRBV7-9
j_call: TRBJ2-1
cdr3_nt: TGTGCCAGCACATTCGGGTTGGGGACTAGCTATGAGCAGTTCTTC
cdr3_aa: CASTFGLGTSYEQFF

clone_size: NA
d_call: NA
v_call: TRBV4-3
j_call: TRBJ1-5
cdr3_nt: TGCGCCAGCAGCCAAGTTGTCTACAGGGAGCCTCAGCCCCAGCATTTT
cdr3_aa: CASSQVVYREPQPQHF

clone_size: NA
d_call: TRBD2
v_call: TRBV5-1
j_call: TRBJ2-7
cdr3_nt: TGCGCCAGCAGCTCGGCCGGGACTAGCCTTCCCGAGCAGTACTTC
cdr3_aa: CASSSAGTSLPEQYF

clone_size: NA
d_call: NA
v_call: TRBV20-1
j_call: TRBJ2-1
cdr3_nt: TGCAGTGCTAGTACTATTAGCAATGAGCAGTTCTTC
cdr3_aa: CSASTISNEQFF

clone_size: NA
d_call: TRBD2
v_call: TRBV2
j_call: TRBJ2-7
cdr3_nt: TGTGCCAGCAGTGTCCGGGAGGGAGACGAGCAGTACTTC
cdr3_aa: CASSVREGDEQYF